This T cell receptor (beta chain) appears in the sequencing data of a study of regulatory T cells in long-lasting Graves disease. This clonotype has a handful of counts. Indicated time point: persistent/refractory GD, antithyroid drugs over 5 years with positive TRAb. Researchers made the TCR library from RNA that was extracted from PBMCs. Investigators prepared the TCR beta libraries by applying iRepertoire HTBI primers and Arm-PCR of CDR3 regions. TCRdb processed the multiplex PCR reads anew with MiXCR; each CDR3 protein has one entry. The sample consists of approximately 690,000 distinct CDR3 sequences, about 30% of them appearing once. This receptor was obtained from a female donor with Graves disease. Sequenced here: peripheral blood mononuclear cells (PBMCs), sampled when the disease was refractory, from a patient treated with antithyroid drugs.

CDR3 protein: CASRITGSSNQPQHF. The CDR3 nucleotides read TGTGCCAGCAGAATAACAGGGAGTAGCAATCAGCCCCAGCATTTT. V usage is TRBV6-1 and J usage is TRBJ1-5, with D tentatively TRBD1 (6 bases). Trimming removed 6 bases from V and 0 bases from J, with 12 bases in between. Looked up from germline, CDR1 is MNHNS and CDR2 is SASEGT. The CDR3 length is 15 residues.